These 3 T cell receptor beta chains came from one sample sequenced in a study of shared clonotypes between healthy human individuals. This table comes from immunoSEQ multiplex PCR, and its TCRdb copy is limited to in-frame clones, with some not included. The table shows about 700,000 clones, with 74% occurring only once. Sequencing was carried out using memory CD4+ T cells sorted from blood. This sample's subset: CD45RA-negative fraction. The receptor source for this set is a woman aged 25 to 39 in good health.

The genes are TRBV11-2 and TRBJ2-2; D is uncertain. This CDR3 comprises 17 residues. Between the trimmed V and J ends, which lost 5 bases and 6 bases, there was a span of 22 bases. From germline, CDR1 is SGHAT and CDR2 FQNNGV. Written as DNA, the CDR3 is TGTGCCAGCAGCCTAAGGGTTTTGGGTCCTGGGGCCGGGGAGCTGTTTTTT. Translation gives CASSLRVLGPGAGELFF.

V usage is TRBV6-6 and J usage is TRBJ1-2; 8 positions agree with TRBD1. The CDR3 length is 15 residues. Per the germline V gene, CDR1 is MNHNY and CDR2 is SVGAGI (reference sequence). J lost 3 bases, V lost 6 bases, and 9 bases had no gene match. The CDR3 region has the DNA TGTGCCAGCAGCGAAGGGACAGGAGGCCACTATGGCTACACCTTC. Amino acid sequence: CASSEGTGGHYGYTF.

CDR3: CASSFKGGTVNTEAFF. DNA for the CDR3: TGTGCCAGCAGTTTTAAAGGGGGGACGGTGAACACTGAAGCTTTCTTT. This chain connects TRBV7-2 to TRBJ1-1; D might be TRBD1 (6 bases). In germline, CDR1 is SGHTA, CDR2 FQGNSA. This CDR3 is built from 16 residues. Trimming shortened V by 6 bases and J by 0 bases, and 17 bases separated the two germline ends.